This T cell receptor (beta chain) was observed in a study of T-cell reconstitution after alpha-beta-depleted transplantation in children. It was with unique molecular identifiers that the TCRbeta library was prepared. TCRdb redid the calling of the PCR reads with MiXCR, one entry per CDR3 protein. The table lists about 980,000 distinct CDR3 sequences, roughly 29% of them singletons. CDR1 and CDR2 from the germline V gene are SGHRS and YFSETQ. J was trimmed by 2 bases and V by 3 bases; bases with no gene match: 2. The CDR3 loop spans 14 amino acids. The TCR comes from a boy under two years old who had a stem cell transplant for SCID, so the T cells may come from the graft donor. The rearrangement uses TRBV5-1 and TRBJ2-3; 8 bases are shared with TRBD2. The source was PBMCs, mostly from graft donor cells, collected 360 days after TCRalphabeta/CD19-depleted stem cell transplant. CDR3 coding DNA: TGCGCCAGCAGCTCGCGGGGGGCCACAGATACGCAGTATTTT. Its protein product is CASSSRGATDTQYF.